This is a list of T cell receptor beta chains from one sample in a study of cytomegalovirus exposure and HLA in healthy donors. Produced via immunoSEQ multiplex PCR; TCRdb's table is partial and in-frame only. The table shows 100,000 to 150,000 clones, with roughly 74% occurring only once. The sequenced material came from PBMCs. These receptors originate from a male donor in good health and CMV-seronegative. CDR3s include the opening cysteine and the closing phenylalanine or tryptophan. The D gene is left open where the match is weak. Size is omitted from some rows. Given values are once, few, many or a class for expanded clones.

V gene: TRBV19
clone size: .
J gene: TRBJ1-6
D gene: TRBD1
CDR3 protein: CASSIHYDRGNSPLHF
CDR3 DNA: TGTGCCAGTAGTATTCATTACGACAGGGGTAATTCACCCCTCCACTTT

V gene: TRBV19
clone size: .
J gene: TRBJ1-1
D gene: TRBD1
CDR3 protein: CASSIDLEQGSDTEAFF
CDR3 DNA: TGTGCCAGTAGTATAGACCTAGAACAGGGGAGTGACACTGAAGCTTTCTTT

V gene: TRBV7-9
clone size: .
J gene: TRBJ2-7
D gene: .
CDR3 protein: CASSLALSYEQYF
CDR3 DNA: TGTGCCAGCAGCTTAGCTCTTTCCTACGAGCAGTACTTC

V gene: TRBV9
clone size: .
J gene: TRBJ1-6
D gene: .
CDR3 protein: CASSVGAGNSPLHF
CDR3 DNA: TGTGCCAGCAGCGTAGGGGCAGGGAATTCACCCCTCCACTTT

V gene: TRBV7-2
clone size: .
J gene: TRBJ2-3
D gene: TRBD2
CDR3 protein: CASSYYTGGPADTQYF
CDR3 DNA: TGTGCCAGCAGCTATTACACGGGAGGGCCAGCAGATACGCAGTATTTT

V gene: TRBV9
clone size: .
J gene: TRBJ2-5
D gene: .
CDR3 protein: CASSVDGGVETQYF
CDR3 DNA: TGTGCCAGCAGCGTAGACGGGGGAGTAGAGACCCAGTACTTC

V gene: TRBV4-3
clone size: .
J gene: TRBJ2-2
D gene: TRBD2
CDR3 protein: CASSQEGSGANTGELFF
CDR3 DNA: TGCGCCAGCAGCCAAGAAGGTAGCGGGGCCAACACCGGGGAGCTGTTTTTT

V gene: TRBV14
clone size: few
J gene: TRBJ2-7
D gene: .
CDR3 protein: CASSRNLRGSSYEQYF
CDR3 DNA: TGTGCCAGCAGCCGCAATCTTAGGGGGAGCTCCTACGAGCAGTACTTC

V gene: TRBV9
clone size: .
J gene: TRBJ2-3
D gene: .
CDR3 protein: CASSPKDSIRSTDTQYF
CDR3 DNA: TGTGCCAGCAGCCCAAAGGACTCGATTCGATCCACAGATACGCAGTATTTT

V gene: TRBV6-1
clone size: .
J gene: TRBJ1-4
D gene: .
CDR3 protein: CASSVAGAGNEKLFF
CDR3 DNA: TGTGCCAGCAGTGTAGCAGGGGCTGGTAATGAAAAACTGTTTTTT

V gene: TRBV6-4
clone size: .
J gene: TRBJ1-5
D gene: .
CDR3 protein: CASIQTDSNQPQHF
CDR3 DNA: TGTGCCAGCATTCAGACAGATAGCAATCAGCCCCAGCATTTT

V gene: TRBV19
clone size: few
J gene: TRBJ1-3
D gene: .
CDR3 protein: CASSIGRGATRNTIYF
CDR3 DNA: TGTGCCAGTAGTATAGGTCGGGGGGCGACCCGAAACACCATATATTTT

V gene: TRBV7-3
clone size: .
J gene: TRBJ1-6
D gene: TRBD1
CDR3 protein: CASSLRTGQANSPLHF
CDR3 DNA: TGTGCCAGCAGCCTCCGCACCGGACAGGCCAATTCACCCCTCCACTTT

V gene: TRBV14
clone size: .
J gene: TRBJ1-1
D gene: .
CDR3 protein: CASSPLSQGGKNTEAFF
CDR3 DNA: TGTGCCAGCAGCCCCCTTTCGCAGGGAGGAAAGAACACTGAAGCTTTCTTT

V gene: TRBV28
clone size: .
J gene: TRBJ2-7
D gene: TRBD1
CDR3 protein: CASTTGTGRYEQYF
CDR3 DNA: TGTGCCAGCACCACCGGGACAGGACGCTACGAGCAGTACTTC

V gene: TRBV7-3
clone size: .
J gene: TRBJ2-3
D gene: .
CDR3 protein: CASSFTGVDTQYF
CDR3 DNA: TGTGCCAGCAGCTTCACCGGGGTGGATACGCAGTATTTT

V gene: TRBV6-6
clone size: once
J gene: TRBJ1-1
D gene: TRBD1
CDR3 protein: CASSYPNRGINTEAFF
CDR3 DNA: TGTGCCAGCAGTTACCCCAACAGGGGAATAAACACTGAAGCTTTCTTT

V gene: TRBV28
clone size: .
J gene: TRBJ1-1
D gene: TRBD1
CDR3 protein: CASSSQDRGRDTEAFF
CDR3 DNA: TGTGCCAGCAGTTCCCAGGACAGGGGGCGGGACACTGAAGCTTTCTTT

V gene: TRBV4-2
clone size: .
J gene: TRBJ2-3
D gene: TRBD1
CDR3 protein: CASSQDWGQGAPSSTDTQYF
CDR3 DNA: TGTGCCAGCAGCCAAGATTGGGGACAGGGGGCTCCCTCTAGCACAGATACGCAGTATTTT

V gene: TRBV9
clone size: few
J gene: TRBJ1-1
D gene: .
CDR3 protein: CASSVGRAGNTEAFF
CDR3 DNA: TGTGCCAGCAGCGTAGGTCGGGCGGGAAACACTGAAGCTTTCTTT

V gene: TRBV7-2
clone size: once
J gene: TRBJ1-6
D gene: TRBD1
CDR3 protein: CASSSTTGLSPLHF
CDR3 DNA: TGTGCCAGCAGCTCTACGACAGGGCTGTCACCCCTCCACTTT

V gene: TRBV10-2
clone size: .
J gene: TRBJ2-1
D gene: .
CDR3 protein: CASSQTDEQFF
CDR3 DNA: TGCGCCAGCAGTCAGACAGATGAGCAGTTCTTC

V gene: TRBV4-2
clone size: .
J gene: TRBJ2-1
D gene: .
CDR3 protein: CASSPPGYNEQFF
CDR3 DNA: TGTGCCAGCAGCCCCCCGGGGTACAATGAGCAGTTCTTC

V gene: TRBV6-6
clone size: .
J gene: TRBJ1-1
D gene: .
CDR3 protein: CASSSDKNTEAFF
CDR3 DNA: TGTGCCAGCAGTTCTGACAAGAACACTGAAGCTTTCTTT

V gene: TRBV4-3
clone size: few
J gene: TRBJ2-7
D gene: TRBD1
CDR3 protein: CASSQAGTGDHEQYF
CDR3 DNA: TGCGCCAGCAGCCAAGCCGGGACAGGAGATCATGAGCAGTACTTC

V gene: TRBV7-6
clone size: .
J gene: TRBJ2-5
D gene: TRBD2
CDR3 protein: CASSLGLAGVVGFRIETQYF
CDR3 DNA: TGTGCCAGCAGCTTAGGACTAGCGGGAGTGGTAGGATTTAGGATTGAGACCCAGTACTTC